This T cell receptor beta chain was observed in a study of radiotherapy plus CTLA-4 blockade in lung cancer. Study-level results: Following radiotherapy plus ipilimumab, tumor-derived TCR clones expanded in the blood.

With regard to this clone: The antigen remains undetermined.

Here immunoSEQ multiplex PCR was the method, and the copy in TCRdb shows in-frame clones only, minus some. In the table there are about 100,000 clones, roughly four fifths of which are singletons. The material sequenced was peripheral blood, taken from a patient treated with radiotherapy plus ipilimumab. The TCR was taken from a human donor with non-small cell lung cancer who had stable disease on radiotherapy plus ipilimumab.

CDR3 sequence reads: CASSEGGLAISYEQYF. The CDR3 nucleotides are TGTGCCAGCAGTGAGGGGGGACTAGCGATCTCCTACGAGCAGTACTTC. The chain employs TRBV2 and TRBJ2-7; 10 positions match TRBD2. Germline CDR1 SNHLY, CDR2 FYNNEI. The length of the CDR3 is 16 residues. With 3 bases clipped from V and 0 bases from J, the junction kept 5 bases outside the gene matches.